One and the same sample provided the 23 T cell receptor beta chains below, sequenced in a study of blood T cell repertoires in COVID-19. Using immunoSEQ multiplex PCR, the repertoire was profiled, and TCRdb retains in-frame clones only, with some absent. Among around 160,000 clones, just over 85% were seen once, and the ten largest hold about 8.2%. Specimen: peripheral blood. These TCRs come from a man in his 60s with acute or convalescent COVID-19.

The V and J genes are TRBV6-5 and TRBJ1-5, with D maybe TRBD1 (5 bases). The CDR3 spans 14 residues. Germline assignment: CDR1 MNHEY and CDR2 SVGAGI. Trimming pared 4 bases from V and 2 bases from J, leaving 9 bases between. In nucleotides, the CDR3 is TGTGCCAGCAGTTCAAGGGGTCGCAATCAGCCCCAGCATTTT. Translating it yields CASSSRGRNQPQHF.

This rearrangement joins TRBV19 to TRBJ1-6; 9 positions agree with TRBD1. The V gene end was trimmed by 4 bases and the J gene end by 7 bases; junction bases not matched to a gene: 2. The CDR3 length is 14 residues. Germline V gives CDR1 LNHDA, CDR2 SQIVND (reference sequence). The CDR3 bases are TGTGCCAGTAGTACGACAGGGGGGAATTCACCCCTCCACTTT. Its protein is CASSTTGGNSPLHF.

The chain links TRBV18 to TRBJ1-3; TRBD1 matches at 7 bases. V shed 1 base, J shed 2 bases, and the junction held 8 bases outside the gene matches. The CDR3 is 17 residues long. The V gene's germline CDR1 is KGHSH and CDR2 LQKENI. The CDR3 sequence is CASSPLARGTTGNTIYF. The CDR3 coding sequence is TGTGCCAGCTCACCACTGGCCAGGGGGACGACTGGAAACACCATATATTTT.

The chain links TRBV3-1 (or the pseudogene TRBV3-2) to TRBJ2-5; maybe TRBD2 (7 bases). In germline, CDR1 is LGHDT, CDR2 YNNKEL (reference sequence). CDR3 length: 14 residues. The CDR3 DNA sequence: TGTGGGGGACTAACAGGGAGACCGCAAGAGACCCAGTACTTC. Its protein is CGGLTGRPQETQYF.

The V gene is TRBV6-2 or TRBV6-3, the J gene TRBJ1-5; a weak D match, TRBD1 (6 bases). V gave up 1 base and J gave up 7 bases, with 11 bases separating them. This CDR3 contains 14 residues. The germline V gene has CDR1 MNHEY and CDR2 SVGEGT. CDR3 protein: CASSYLGARQPQHF. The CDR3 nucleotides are TGTGCCAGCAGTTACTTGGGGGCCCGGCAGCCCCAGCATTTT.

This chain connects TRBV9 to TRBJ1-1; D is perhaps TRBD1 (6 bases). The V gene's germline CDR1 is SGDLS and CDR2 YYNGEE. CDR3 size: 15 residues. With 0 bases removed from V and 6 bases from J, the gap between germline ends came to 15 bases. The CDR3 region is CASSVAQGGNAEAFF. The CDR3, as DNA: TGTGCCAGCAGCGTAGCACAGGGCGGTAACGCTGAAGCTTTCTTT.

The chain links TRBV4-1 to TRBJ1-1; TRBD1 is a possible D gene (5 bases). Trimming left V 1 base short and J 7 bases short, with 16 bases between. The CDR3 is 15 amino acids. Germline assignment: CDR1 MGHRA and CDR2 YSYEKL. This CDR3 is CASSQVPVGVGEAFF. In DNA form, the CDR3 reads TGCGCCAGCAGCCAAGTGCCGGTAGGGGTAGGTGAAGCTTTCTTT.

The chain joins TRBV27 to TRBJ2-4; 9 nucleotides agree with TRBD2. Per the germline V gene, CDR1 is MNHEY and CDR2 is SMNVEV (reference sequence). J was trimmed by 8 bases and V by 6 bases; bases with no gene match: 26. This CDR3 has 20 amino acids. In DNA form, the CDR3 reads TGTGCCAGCAGACCGGCCCCGGCAGGGGTTAGCGGGAGTCAAAGGGACATTCAGTACTTC. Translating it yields CASRPAPAGVSGSQRDIQYF.

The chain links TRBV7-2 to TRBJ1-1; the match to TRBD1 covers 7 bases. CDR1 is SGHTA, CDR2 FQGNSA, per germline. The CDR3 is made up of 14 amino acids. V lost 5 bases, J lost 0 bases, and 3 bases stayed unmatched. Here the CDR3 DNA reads TGTGCCAGCAGCCTAGGGACAGTGAACACTGAAGCTTTCTTT. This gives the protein CASSLGTVNTEAFF.

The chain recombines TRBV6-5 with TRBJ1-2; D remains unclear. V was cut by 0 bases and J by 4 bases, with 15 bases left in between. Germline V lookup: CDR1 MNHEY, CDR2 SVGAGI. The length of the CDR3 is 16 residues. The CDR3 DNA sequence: TGTGCCAGCAGTTACTCTTTATACGAGCGGAGCTATGGCTACACCTTC. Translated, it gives CASSYSLYERSYGYTF.

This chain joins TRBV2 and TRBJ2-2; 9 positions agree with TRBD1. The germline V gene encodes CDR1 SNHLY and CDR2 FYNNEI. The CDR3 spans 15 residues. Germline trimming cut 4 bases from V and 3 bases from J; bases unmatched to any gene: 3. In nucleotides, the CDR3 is TGTGCCAGCAGTGTCAGACAGGGGGACACCGGGGAGCTGTTTTTT. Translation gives CASSVRQGDTGELFF.

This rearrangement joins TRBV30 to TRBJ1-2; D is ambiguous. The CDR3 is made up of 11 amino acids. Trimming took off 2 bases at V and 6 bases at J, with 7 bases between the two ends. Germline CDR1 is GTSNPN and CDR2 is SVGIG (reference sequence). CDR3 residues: CAWSRGDGYTF. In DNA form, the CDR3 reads TGTGCCTGGAGTCGCGGGGATGGCTACACCTTC.

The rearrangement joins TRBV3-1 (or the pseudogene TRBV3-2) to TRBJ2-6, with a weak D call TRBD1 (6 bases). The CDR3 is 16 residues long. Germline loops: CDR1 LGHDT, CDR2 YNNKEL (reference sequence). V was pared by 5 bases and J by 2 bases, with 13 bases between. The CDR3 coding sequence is TGTGCCAGCAGCGATACAGGGCTCCCTGGGGCCAACGTCCTGACTTTC. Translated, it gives CASSDTGLPGANVLTF.

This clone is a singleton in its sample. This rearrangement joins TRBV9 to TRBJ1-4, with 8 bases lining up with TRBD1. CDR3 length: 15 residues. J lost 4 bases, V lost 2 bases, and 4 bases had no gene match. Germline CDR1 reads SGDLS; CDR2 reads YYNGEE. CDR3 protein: CASSVRTGINEKLFF. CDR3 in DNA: TGTGCCAGCAGCGTCAGGACAGGGATTAATGAAAAACTGTTTTTT.

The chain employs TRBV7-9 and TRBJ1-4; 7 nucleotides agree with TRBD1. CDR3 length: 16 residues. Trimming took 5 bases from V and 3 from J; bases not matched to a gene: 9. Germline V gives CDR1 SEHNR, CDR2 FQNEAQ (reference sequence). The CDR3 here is CASSNTPGQPNEKLFF. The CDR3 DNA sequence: TGTGCCAGCAGCAACACCCCGGGACAGCCTAATGAAAAACTGTTTTTT.

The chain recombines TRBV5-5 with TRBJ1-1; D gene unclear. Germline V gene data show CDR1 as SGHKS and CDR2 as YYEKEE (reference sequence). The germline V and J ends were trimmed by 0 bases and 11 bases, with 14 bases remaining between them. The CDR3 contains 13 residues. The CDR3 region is CASSLDVAAGAFF. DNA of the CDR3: TGTGCCAGCAGCTTGGATGTTGCGGCTGGGGCTTTCTTT.

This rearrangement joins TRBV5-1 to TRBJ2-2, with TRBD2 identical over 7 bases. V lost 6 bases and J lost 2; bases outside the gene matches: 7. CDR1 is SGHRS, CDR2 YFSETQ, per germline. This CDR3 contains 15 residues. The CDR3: CASNRLAANTGELFF. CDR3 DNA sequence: TGCGCCAGCAACCGACTAGCAGCTAACACCGGGGAGCTGTTTTTT.

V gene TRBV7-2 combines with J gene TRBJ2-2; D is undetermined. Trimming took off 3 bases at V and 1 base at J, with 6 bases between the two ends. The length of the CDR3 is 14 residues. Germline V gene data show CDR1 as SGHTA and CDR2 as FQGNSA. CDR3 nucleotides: TGTGCCAGCAGCTTTTCCCTGAACACCGGGGAGCTGTTTTTT. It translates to CASSFSLNTGELFF.

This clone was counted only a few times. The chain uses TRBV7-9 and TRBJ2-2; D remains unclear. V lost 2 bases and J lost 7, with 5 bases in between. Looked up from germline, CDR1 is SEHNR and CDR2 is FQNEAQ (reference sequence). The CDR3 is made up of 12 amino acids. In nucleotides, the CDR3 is TGTGCCAGCAGCTTACGCAGCGGGGAGCTGTTTTTT. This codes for CASSLRSGELFF.

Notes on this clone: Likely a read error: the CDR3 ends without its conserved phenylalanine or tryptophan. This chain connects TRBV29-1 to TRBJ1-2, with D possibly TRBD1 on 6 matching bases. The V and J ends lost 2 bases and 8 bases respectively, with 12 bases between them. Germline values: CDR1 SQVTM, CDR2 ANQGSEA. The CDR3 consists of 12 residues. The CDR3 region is CSVERQGWGYTL. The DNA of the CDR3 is TGCAGCGTTGAAAGGCAGGGGTGGGGCTACACCCTC.

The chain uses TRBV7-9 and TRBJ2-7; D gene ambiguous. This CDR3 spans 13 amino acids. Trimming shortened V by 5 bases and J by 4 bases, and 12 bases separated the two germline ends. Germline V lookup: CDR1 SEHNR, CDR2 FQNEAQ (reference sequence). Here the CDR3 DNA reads TGTGCCAGCAGCCCCCGACTGAGATACGAGCAGTACTTC. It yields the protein CASSPRLRYEQYF.

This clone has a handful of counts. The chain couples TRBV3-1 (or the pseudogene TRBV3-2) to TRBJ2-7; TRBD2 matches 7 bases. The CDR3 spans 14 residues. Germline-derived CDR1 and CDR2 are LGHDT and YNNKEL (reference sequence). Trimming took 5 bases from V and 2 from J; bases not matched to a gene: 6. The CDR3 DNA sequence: TGTGCCAGCAGCTCAGAGGGGAGGGCCTACGAGCAGTACTTC. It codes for CASSSEGRAYEQYF.

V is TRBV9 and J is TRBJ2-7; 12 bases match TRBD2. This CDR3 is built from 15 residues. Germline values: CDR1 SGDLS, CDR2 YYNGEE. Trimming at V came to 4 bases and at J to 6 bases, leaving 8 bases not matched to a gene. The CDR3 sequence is CASSRGLAGIVEQYF. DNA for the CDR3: TGTGCCAGCAGCCGCGGACTAGCGGGAATTGTCGAGCAGTACTTC.